One sample yielded the 8 T cell receptor beta chains listed below, sequenced in a study of neurological immune-mediated disorders. Each CDR3 protein is one row after TCRdb ran MiXCR on the 5' RACE reads. Found here are 67,000 or so distinct CDR3 sequences, around 15% of them singletons; the top ten hold around 4.3%. Time point denoted: longitudinal time-point 1 (baseline). Sequenced material: PBMCs. These receptors all come from a female donor with HTLV-1-associated myelopathy (HAM/TSP).

The V gene is TRBV11-2, the J gene TRBJ2-7; D is possibly TRBD2 (5 bases). The CDR3 contains 18 residues. V was clipped by 1 base and J by 3 bases, with 22 bases between them. Germline V CDR1 and CDR2: SGHAT, FQNNGV. As DNA, the CDR3 is TGTGCCAGCAGCTTAGTCGGGAACAGAGGGATAGGTCTCTACGAGCAGTACTTC. It encodes CASSLVGNRGIGLYEQYF.

Many counts were recorded for this clonotype. The V gene is TRBV29-1, the J gene TRBJ2-1; 14 bases map to TRBD2. The germline CDR1 and CDR2 sequences are SQVTM and ANQGSEA. Trimming took 8 bases from V and 7 from J; bases not matched to a gene: 13. The CDR3 has 16 amino acids. In DNA form, the CDR3 reads TGCAGCTACACTCGGACTAGCGGGGGGCCCACTAATGAGCAGTTCTTC. Translated: CSYTRTSGGPTNEQFF.

The chain recombines TRBV4-2 with TRBJ2-1; either TRBD1 or TRBD2 may fit D (6 bases each). This CDR3 comprises 16 residues. Germline CDR1 is LGHNA and CDR2 is YNFKEQ. Trimming removed 4 bases from V and 2 bases from J, with 15 bases in between. The CDR3: CASSPGGGTTYNEQFF. The CDR3 DNA is TGTGCCAGCAGCCCAGGAGGGGGGACGACCTACAATGAGCAGTTCTTC.

This clonotype was counted at least ten times. This sequence joins TRBV28 and TRBJ2-7, with D unclear. CDR1 MDHEN and CDR2 SYDVKM come from the germline V gene. Trimming removed 5 bases from V and 5 bases from J, with 7 bases in between. This CDR3 comprises 11 residues. Written as DNA, the CDR3 is TGTGCCAGCAGTAGTTCTGACGAGCAGTACTTC. The encoded protein is CASSSSDEQYF.

This clonotype showed up many times. The V and J genes are TRBV5-1 and TRBJ2-3; tentatively, D is TRBD2 (5 bases). The V gene's germline CDR1 is SGHRS and CDR2 YFSETQ. V lost 0 bases and J 2 bases, leaving 10 bases between the germline ends. The CDR3 covers 15 residues. DNA of the CDR3: TGCGCCAGCAGCTTGGGGAGAGCGGCCACAGATACGCAGTATTTT. It is translated as CASSLGRAATDTQYF.

This clonotype has ten or more counts. The CDR3 loop is CASSLAVSDNYNEQFF. CDR3 sequence (DNA): TGTGCCAGCAGCTTGGCTGTGTCAGACAACTACAATGAGCAGTTCTTC. The chain links TRBV5-4 to TRBJ2-1; no clear D gene. The CDR3 runs 16 residues. Germline CDR1 SGHNT, CDR2 YYREEE (reference sequence). V lost 0 bases and J 3 bases, leaving 13 bases between the germline ends. Looking up the rest from reference TRBV5-4 and TRBJ2-1 gives the full variable domain: ETGVTQSPTHLIKTRGQQVTLRCSSQSGHNTVSWYQQALGQGPQFIFQYYREEENGRGNFPPRFSGLQFPNYSSELNVNALELDDSALYLCASSLAVSDNYNEQFFGPGTRLTVL.

This clonotype was detected ten times or more. This chain uses TRBV28 with TRBJ2-3; TRBD1 aligns across 9 bases. Germline CDR1 MDHEN, CDR2 SYDVKM. Losses at the gene ends were 4 bases for V and 5 bases for J; bases not matched to a gene: 10. CDR3 length: 16 residues. CDR3 loop: CASSSPTGGMEDTQYF. The CDR3 region has the DNA TGTGCCAGCAGTTCTCCGACAGGGGGAATGGAAGATACGCAGTATTTT.

This clonotype has ten or more counts. V is TRBV5-1 and J is TRBJ2-3; 10 nucleotides match TRBD1. From germline, CDR1 is SGHRS and CDR2 YFSETQ. V was clipped by 4 bases and J by 3 bases; unmatched bases: 2. The CDR3 sequence is 14 residues long. The CDR3 here is CASSQDRGTDTQYF. The DNA for the CDR3 is TGCGCCAGCAGCCAGGACAGGGGGACAGATACGCAGTATTTT.